The 30 T cell receptor delta chains below were found in one sample sequenced in a study of delta chains in infants with herpesvirus infections. Reverse transcription of PBMC RNA used primers specific for the gamma and delta chains. TCRdb reprocessed the RT-PCR reads using CATT. The sample has approximately 800 delta-chain clones; approximately 37% are singletons. Sequences were derived from peripheral blood, sampled at time point 2 of longitudinal follow-up. The receptors were gathered from a human donor who was a Ugandan infant, either HIV-exposed or HIV-unexposed (not recorded which).

The chain couples TRDV1 to TRDJ1; 8 positions agree with TRDD3. Germline lookup yields CDR1 TSWWSYY and CDR2 QGS. V lost 3 bases, J lost 6 bases, and 21 bases stayed unmatched. The CDR3 has 19 residues. The chain's CDR3 is CALGDLSSYWGASGHKLIF. CDR3 in DNA: TGTGCTCTTGGGGACCTTTCCTCGTACTGGGGGGCTTCCGGACATAAACTCATCTTT.

Concerning this clone: Given a much more abundant clone one base away, this may be a read error. This rearrangement joins TRDV2 to TRDJ2, with 9 bases lining up with TRDD3. J gave up 0 bases and V 3 bases, and 16 bases lay outside the gene matches. From germline, CDR1 is GEAIGNYY and CDR2 EKD. The CDR3 is 20 residues long. The CDR3 nucleotides read TGTGCCTGTGACCCCCTCGAGAGACTGGGGGACCCAACTTTGACAGCACAACTCTTCTTT. It translates to CACDPLERLGDPTLTAQLFF.

Comment on this clone: It may be a read error: a sequence one base away is much more abundant. The CDR3 region is CALGDPGRGDSLTDKLIF. CDR3 nucleotides: TGTGCTCTTGGGGACCCTGGGAGGGGGGATTCCTTGACCGATAAACTCATCTTT. The gene calls are TRDV1 and TRDJ1, with TRDD3 matching 7 bases. Germline CDR1 is TSWWSYY and CDR2 is QGS. The CDR3 consists of 18 residues. V shed 3 bases and J 2 bases; nucleotides not matched to a gene: 15.

Details on this clone: A read error is the likely source, as a far larger clone sits one nucleotide away. The J gene is TRDJ1, the V gene TRDV1; TRDD3 matches 8 bases. The CDR3 extends over 17 amino acids. Looked up from germline, CDR1 is TSWWSYY and CDR2 is QGS. J lost 7 bases, V lost 4 bases, and 17 bases had no gene match. The CDR3 loop is CALGAFTVTGGLAKLIF. In DNA form, the CDR3 reads TGTGCTCTTGGGGCCTTCACTGTCACTGGGGGGCTCGCTAAACTCATCTTT.

This clone is categorized as large (0.1 to 1%). J is TRDJ1 and V is TRDV1, with D perhaps matching TRDD2 (7 bases). CDR1 is TSWWSYY and CDR2 is QGS in the germline V gene. The CDR3 contains 20 residues. With 1 base removed from V and 0 bases from J, the gap between germline ends came to 24 bases. CDR3 amino acids: CALGEHSYWVAALYTDKLIF. DNA of the CDR3: TGTGCTCTTGGGGAACATTCCTACTGGGTCGCTGCCCTATACACCGATAAACTCATCTTT.

This clone is categorized as medium-sized. V is TRDV2 and J is TRDJ1; D gene unclear. This CDR3 has 15 residues. The V gene's germline CDR1 is GEAIGNYY and CDR2 EKD. V lost 1 base, J lost 0 bases, and 11 bases lay in between. The CDR3: CACDTLASYTDKLIF. The CDR3 DNA is TGTGCCTGTGACACGCTCGCTTCGTACACCGATAAACTCATCTTT.

The chain is built from TRDV2 and TRDJ1, with TRDD3 matching 13 bases. The CDR3 length is 18 residues. V shed 1 base and J 0 bases; nucleotides not matched to a gene: 7. Looked up from germline, CDR1 is GEAIGNYY and CDR2 is EKD. CDR3 nucleotide sequence: TGTGCCTGTGACACAATACTGGGGGATACGCGGGACACCGATAAACTCATCTTT. Its protein product is CACDTILGDTRDTDKLIF.

By sample fraction, this clone is medium-sized. The chain couples TRDV1 to TRDJ1; 7 bases agree with TRDD3. The germline V gene encodes CDR1 TSWWSYY and CDR2 QGS. J lost 5 bases, V lost 3 bases, and 24 bases had no gene match. The CDR3 runs to 20 residues. DNA of the CDR3: TGTGCTCTTGGGGACCCTACGCCTGGTCTCTACTGGGGATGGAGGGATAAACTCATCTTT. Its translation: CALGDPTPGLYWGWRDKLIF.

By share, this clone ranks as large (0.1 to 1%). The gene calls are TRDV2 and TRDJ1, with 9 positions matching TRDD3. Trimming cost V 4 bases and J 6 bases; bases outside gene matches: 11. The V gene's germline CDR1 is GEAIGNYY and CDR2 EKD. The CDR3 sequence is 15 residues long. This CDR3 reads CACDKVGDNRNKLIF. For the CDR3, the DNA is TGTGCCTGTGATAAGGTGGGGGATAATCGGAATAAACTCATCTTT.

This clone was counted only a few times. One base away lies a much larger clone, so this may be a sequencing read error. The chain links TRDV1 to TRDJ1, with D tentatively TRDD2 (6 bases). Between the trimmed V and J ends, which lost 4 bases and 8 bases, there was a span of 23 bases. The CDR3 is 16 residues long. Germline-derived CDR1 and CDR2 are TSWWSYY and QGS. CDR3 in DNA: TGTGCTCTTGGGGCCCACGTCCTACCCCGGGAAAGAAAACTCATCTTT. Translated, it gives CALGAHVLPRERKLIF.

By sample share, this clone is large. The rearrangement uses TRDV3 and TRDJ3; 9 bases map to TRDD3. Germline loops: CDR1 TVYSNPD, CDR2 GDNSRS (reference sequence). The V gene end was trimmed by 3 bases and the J gene end by 0 bases; junction bases not matched to a gene: 24. This CDR3 is 23 amino acids long. The CDR3: CAFMRHYPVLGDHSSWDTRQMFF. The CDR3, as DNA: TGTGCCTTCATGCGCCACTACCCTGTACTGGGGGACCACAGCTCCTGGGACACCCGACAGATGTTTTTC.

This chain uses TRDV1 with TRDJ1; possibly TRDD2 or TRDD3 for D (5 bases each). Germline-derived CDR1 and CDR2 are TSWWSYY and QGS. Trimming cost V 2 bases and J 9 bases, with 28 bases left between them. CDR3 length equals 18 residues. The CDR3: CALGEETLLDTGGFELIF. Here the CDR3 DNA reads TGTGCTCTTGGGGAAGAAACCCTTCTAGATACTGGTGGCTTCGAACTCATCTTT.

As regards this clone: A much larger clonotype is one base distant, so this may be a read error. This sample includes further DNA sequences coding for the same CDR3. V usage is TRDV1 and J usage is TRDJ1; 7 nucleotides match TRDD3. This CDR3 is built from 17 residues. Germline values: CDR1 TSWWSYY, CDR2 QGS. With V trimmed by 4 bases and J by 8 bases, 19 bases remained unmatched. The CDR3 here is CALGAGRPLLGASKLIF. CDR3 nucleotides: TGTGCTCTTGGGGCCGGAAGGCCACTGCTGGGGGCGTCCAAACTCATCTTT.

Note on this clone: This could be a read error, since a much larger clone is one nucleotide away. This chain uses TRDV1 with TRDJ1, with 10 positions matching TRDD3. Germline V CDR1 and CDR2: TSWWSYY, QGS. The CDR3 contains 17 residues. V shed 6 bases and J 10 bases; nucleotides not matched to a gene: 20. CDR3 sequence reads: CALGTSSAYWGIEVLIF. Here the CDR3 DNA reads TGTGCTCTTGGAACTTCCTCCGCGTACTGGGGGATCGAGGTACTCATCTTT.

Comment on this clone: A clone one base away is much larger, so this may be a read error. The same CDR3 arises from other DNA sequences in this sample as well. The V and J genes are TRDV2 and TRDJ1; D might be TRDD3 (6 bases). This CDR3 has 16 amino acids. Germline V CDR1 and CDR2: GEAIGNYY, EKD. With 3 bases removed from V and 1 base from J, the gap between germline ends came to 17 bases. The CDR3 coding sequence is TGTGCCTGTGACGTACTGGGAGATACGCGCACCGATAAACTCATCTTT. It specifies CACDVLGDTRTDKLIF.

About this clone: With a much larger clone just one base away, this may be a read error. CDR3 sequence (DNA): TGTGCCTGTGACACCCTTTTACTGGGGGATACCGGCACCGATAAAGTCATCTTT. Translation: CACDTLLLGDTGTDKVIF. The rearrangement joins TRDV2 to TRDJ1, with 12 bases fitting TRDD3. CDR1 is GEAIGNYY and CDR2 is EKD in the germline V gene. This CDR3 region has 18 residues.

This clone has just a few counts. A read error is possible here, since a much larger clone lies one base away. V gene TRDV2 combines with J gene TRDJ2; tentatively, D is TRDD3 (6 bases). This CDR3 has 16 residues. Per germline, CDR1 GEAIGNYY and CDR2 EKD. For the CDR3, the DNA is TGTGCCTGTTACACCCTTCTGGGGATCCCGACAGCACAACTCTTCTTT. This gives the protein CACYTLLGIPTAQLFF.

By its share, this clone is large. The chain carries TRDV2 and TRDJ3; weak D call: TRDD3 (6 bases). Per the germline V gene, CDR1 is GEAIGNYY and CDR2 is EKD. The CDR3 extends over 24 amino acids. The V gene lost 0 bases and the J gene lost 0 bases, with 29 bases spanning the gap. The CDR3 protein is CACDTVRGTAMGVKSSWDTRQMFF. The DNA of the CDR3 is TGTGCCTGTGACACCGTACGGGGAACTGCAATGGGGGTCAAAAGCTCCTGGGACACCCGACAGATGTTTTTC.

Regarding this clone: This sequence is one base from a far larger clone and is likely a read error. The CDR3 sequence: CALGELFTVLGELYTDKLIF. CDR3 DNA sequence: TGTGCTCTTGGGGAACTATTCACTGTACTGGGGGAGCTGTACACCGATAAACTCATCTTT. The genes are TRDV1 and TRDJ1; 9 nucleotides align to TRDD3. The CDR3 is made up of 20 amino acids. CDR1 TSWWSYY and CDR2 QGS come from the germline V gene. J was trimmed by 0 bases and V by 0 bases; bases with no gene match: 14.

As regards this clone: Just one base apart from a much larger clone, this may be a read error. Within the sample, other DNA sequences also encode this same CDR3. The V call is TRDV2, the J call TRDJ1, with TRDD3 matching 7 bases. Per the germline V gene, CDR1 is GEAIGNYY and CDR2 is EKD. The trim removed 3 bases at V and 4 bases at J, leaving 10 bases unmatched. The CDR3 is made up of 15 amino acids. CDR3 residues: CACDPLGAYYDKLIF. As DNA, the CDR3 is TGTGCCTGTGACCCCCTGGGGGCCTATTACGATAAACTCATCTTT.

Note on this clone: A far larger clone is only one base removed, so a read error is likely. Here the CDR3 DNA reads TGTGCTCTTGGGGAACTAGTCGCCTTCCTAGGTGAGATTTCTCCCCTTAGAACGACCGATAAACTCATCTTT. Translated, it gives CALGELVAFLGEISPLRTTDKLIF. The chain couples TRDV1 to TRDJ1, with 8 bases identical to TRDD2. Germline CDR1 and CDR2: TSWWSYY and QGS. V shed 0 bases, J shed 2 bases, and the junction held 29 bases outside the gene matches. The CDR3 consists of 24 residues.

This clone came up a few times. The chain recombines TRDV1 with TRDJ1, with 8 bases matching TRDD2. The CDR3 contains 12 residues. V shed 4 bases, J shed 11 bases, and the junction held 6 bases outside the gene matches. Per the germline V gene, CDR1 is TSWWSYY and CDR2 is QGS. The CDR3 sequence is CALGAFLNLLIF. Written as DNA, the CDR3 is TGTGCTCTTGGGGCCTTCCTAAACTTGCTCATCTTT.

This clone is classed as large. The chain has TRDV3 and TRDJ1; 10 nucleotides align to TRDD3. Germline CDR1 reads TVYSNPD; CDR2 reads GDNSRS (reference sequence). The CDR3 contains 19 residues. Germline trimming cut 3 bases from V and 3 bases from J; bases unmatched to any gene: 22. The CDR3 sequence is CAFSAYVNDRGIRADKLIF. The CDR3 DNA reads TGTGCCTTCAGCGCCTACGTAAATGACCGGGGGATACGCGCCGATAAACTCATCTTT. Full variable domain (remainder filled in from reference TRDV3 and TRDJ1): CDKVTQSSPDQTVASGSEVVLLCTYDTVYSNPDLFWYRIRPDYSFQFVFYGDNSRSEGADFTQGRFSVKHILTQKAFHLVISPVRTEDSATYYCAFSAYVNDRGIRADKLIFGKGTRVTVEP.

This clone came up a few times. J is TRDJ4 and V is TRDV1; possibly TRDD3 for D (6 bases). The CDR3 sequence is 18 residues long. The V gene lost 1 base and the J gene lost 1 base, with 22 bases spanning the gap. CDR1 and CDR2 (germline): TSWWSYY, QGS. CDR3: CALGEPTLLGIPFRPLIF. CDR3 nucleotides: TGTGCTCTTGGGGAACCTACTCTGCTGGGGATTCCATTCAGACCCCTGATCTTT.

V gene TRDV2 combines with J gene TRDJ1; a weak D match, TRDD3 (6 bases). V was shortened by 0 bases and J by 2 bases, with 15 bases between the two germline ends. The germline V gene encodes CDR1 GEAIGNYY and CDR2 EKD. This CDR3 has 16 amino acids. CDR3 region: CACDTVGASGTDKLIF. As DNA, the CDR3 is TGTGCCTGTGACACCGTGGGGGCCTCAGGGACCGATAAACTCATCTTT.

This sequence joins TRDV2 and TRDJ3; 13 bases agree with TRDD3. Germline CDR1 and CDR2: GEAIGNYY and EKD. Trimming at V came to 3 bases and at J to 3 bases, leaving 7 bases not matched to a gene. This CDR3 has 19 amino acids. This CDR3 reads CACDRVLGDTHWDTRQMFF. The CDR3, as DNA: TGTGCCTGTGACCGCGTACTGGGGGATACGCACTGGGACACCCGACAGATGTTTTTC.

This rearrangement joins TRDV2 to TRDJ1; 7 bases map to TRDD3. This CDR3 comprises 17 residues. Germline CDR1 reads GEAIGNYY; CDR2 reads EKD. Trimming cost V 7 bases and J 3 bases; bases outside gene matches: 19. CDR3 DNA: TGTGCCTGCCGTCCACTGGGGACACCCCTGGGGCCCGATAAACTCATCTTT. It codes for CACRPLGTPLGPDKLIF.

This clone is large in the sample. V gene TRDV2 combines with J gene TRDJ1; 9 bases match TRDD3. The germline V gene has CDR1 GEAIGNYY and CDR2 EKD. The CDR3 spans 22 residues. V lost 0 bases, J lost 2 bases, and 24 bases stayed unmatched. CDR3 in amino acids: CACDTLIGHPTGGAAGTDKLIF. Here the CDR3 DNA reads TGTGCCTGTGACACCCTAATTGGCCACCCTACTGGGGGAGCCGCGGGGACCGATAAACTCATCTTT.

Remarks on this clone: Just one base apart from a much larger clone, this may be a read error. The rearrangement joins TRDV3 to TRDJ2, with D possibly TRDD3 on 5 matching bases. The CDR3 sequence is 20 residues long. The germline gives CDR1 TVYSNPD, CDR2 GDNSRS (reference sequence). V lost 4 bases and J 12 bases, leaving 42 bases between the germline ends. The CDR3 DNA is TGTGCCTGTGACCCCCTCAAGACCAGAGGGGAGTGGTGGGGTGACGATAAACTCTTCTTT. It encodes CACDPLKTRGEWWGDDKLFF.

The chain joins TRAV29/DV5 to TRDJ1; 8 positions match TRDD3. Looked up from germline, CDR1 is NSMFDY and CDR2 is ISSIKDK. The CDR3 spans 16 residues. Trimming cost V 5 bases and J 4 bases; bases outside gene matches: 16. CDR3: CAARTPGDSGGDKLIF. Here the CDR3 DNA reads TGTGCAGCTAGGACTCCGGGGGATAGCGGGGGCGATAAACTCATCTTT.